The TCR beta chain under discussion was sequenced for a study of T cell responses to AZD1222 COVID-19 vaccine. Study-wide points: Spike-specific TCR breadth and depth went up after people got two AZD1222 doses. Spike as a whole was targeted by vaccine-associated CD4 TCRs, dominant at 160-218 and 743-854.

As to this clone: Its antigen remains unidentified.

This CDR3 is 18 amino acids long. Clones were read by immunoSEQ multiplex PCR, and TCRdb kept only the in-frame ones, dropping some. The profile shows 100,000 to 150,000 clones, approximately 90% of them singletons. Sequencing used peripheral blood, obtained on day 0 of MenACWY control vaccination. The receptor's source is an adult in good health. V usage is TRBV21-1 and J usage is TRBJ1-5; the table names TRBD1, a call not compared with the DNA. TRBV21-1 is tagged as a pseudogene. The CDR3 nucleotides read TGTGCCAGCAGCAAAAAGGATGACAGGGGGAAAACGGAACAGCCCCAGCATTTT. Protein product: CASSKKDDRGKTEQPQHF.